This TCR beta chain was sequenced in a study of control samples from healthy donors and cancer patients. The CDR3 is 14 residues long. Trimming at V came to 6 bases and at J to 3 bases, leaving 5 bases not matched to a gene. CDR1 is SNHLY and CDR2 is FYNNEI in the germline V gene. Profiling relied on immunoSEQ multiplex PCR, and the TCRdb table lists in-frame clones only, not all of them. The table has about 54,000 clones, roughly 96% seen once. This chain joins TRBV2 and TRBJ2-7, with 10 positions matching TRBD1. Sequencing was done on a sample of blood. The sequence was obtained from a woman in her thirties in good health. The CDR3 loop is CASRPGQGLYEQYF. CDR3 bases: TGTGCCAGCAGGCCGGGACAGGGGCTCTACGAGCAGTACTTC.